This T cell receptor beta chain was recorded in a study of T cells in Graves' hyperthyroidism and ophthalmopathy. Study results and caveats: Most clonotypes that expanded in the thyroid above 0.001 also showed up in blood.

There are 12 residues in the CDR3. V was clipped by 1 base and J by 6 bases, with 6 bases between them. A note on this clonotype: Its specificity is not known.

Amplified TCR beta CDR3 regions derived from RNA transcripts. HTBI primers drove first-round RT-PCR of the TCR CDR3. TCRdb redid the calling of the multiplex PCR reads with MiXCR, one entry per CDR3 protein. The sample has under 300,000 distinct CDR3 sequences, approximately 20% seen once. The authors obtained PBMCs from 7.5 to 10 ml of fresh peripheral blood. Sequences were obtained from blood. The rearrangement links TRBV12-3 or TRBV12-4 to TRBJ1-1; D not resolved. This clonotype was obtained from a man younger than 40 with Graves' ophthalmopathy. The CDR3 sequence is CASSLGTPEAFF. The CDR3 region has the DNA TGTGCCAGCAGTTTAGGGACCCCTGAAGCTTTCTTT.